Presented here are 22 T cell receptor beta chains from one specimen sequenced in a study of T cells in Graves' hyperthyroidism and ophthalmopathy (dated by TCRdb to between 2017 and 2020). Libraries were built with multiplex PCR. Sequencing instrument: Illumina HiSeq 2000. The TCR beta CDR3 regions were amplified from the RNA transcripts. A first-round RT-PCR of the TCR CDR3 used the HTBI primer set with the Qiagen OneStep RT-PCR kit. In-frame beta chains were kept once TCRdb had trimmed the public reads at Q25 with fastp and called clones with MiXCR. Identical CDR3 proteins give one entry, which carries the most common genes and DNA. In this sample the table shows roughly 720,000 distinct CDR3 sequences, 15% to 20% of which occur a single time. About 14% of the sample lies in the top ten. Material: blood. These receptors originate from a man aged 45-60 years with Graves' hyperthyroidism.

The table lists this clonotype with a few counts. The V gene is TRBV5-8, the J gene TRBJ1-1; D is unresolved. Germline CDR1 SGHTS, CDR2 YDEGEE. Between the trimmed V and J ends, which lost 0 bases and 0 bases, there was a span of 15 bases. The CDR3 sequence is 17 residues long. CDR3 nucleotides: TGTGCCAGCAGCTTGGCCCGCGGTTTAGCGATGAACACTGAAGCTTTCTTT. Encoded protein: CASSLARGLAMNTEAFF.

This clonotype appeared many times. The chain employs TRBV24-1 and TRBJ1-4; possibly TRBD1 for D (5 bases). This CDR3 contains 16 residues. Deletions cut 7 bases from V and 4 bases from J, with 18 bases between. Germline CDR1 reads KGHDR; CDR2 reads SFDVKD. CDR3 in DNA: TGTGCCACCAGGTCTTGGGGGAATGAAGATAATGAAAAACTGTTTTTT. It encodes CATRSWGNEDNEKLFF.

Concerning this clonotype itself: A read error is possible here, since a much larger clone lies one base away. This chain uses TRBV7-2 with TRBJ2-1; a weak D match, TRBD2 (5 bases). Between the trimmed V and J ends, which lost 0 bases and 4 bases, there was a span of 25 bases. Germline V gene data show CDR1 as SGHTA and CDR2 as FQGNSA. The CDR3 totals 20 residues. DNA of the CDR3: TGTGCCAGCAGCTTAGCAGATGAATGGAAAGGGCTAGCCAATTACAATGAGCAGTTCTTC. This sequence encodes CASSLADEWKGLANYNEQFF.

Many counts were recorded for this clonotype. The chain employs TRBV5-5 and TRBJ2-1, with 14 nucleotides matching TRBD2. Germline CDR1 is SGHKS and CDR2 is YYEKEE (reference sequence). V dropped 4 bases and J dropped 7; count of bases not matched to a gene: 13. The CDR3 extends over 18 amino acids. In DNA, the CDR3 is TGTGCCAGCAGCACGGGACTAGCGGGAGCGATTCCGATTAATGAGCAGTTCTTC. Translation gives CASSTGLAGAIPINEQFF.

The sample holds many counts of this clonotype. The chain carries TRBV28 and TRBJ2-7, with D tentatively TRBD1 (6 bases). Germline V gives CDR1 MDHEN, CDR2 SYDVKM. The V gene lost 6 bases and the J gene lost 2 bases, with 20 bases spanning the gap. The CDR3 has 16 residues. CDR3 sequence: CASRSNRDLTTYEQYF. CDR3 nucleotide sequence: TGTGCCAGCAGGTCCAACAGGGACCTAACGACCTACGAGCAGTACTTC.

This clonotype was seen ten or more times. The chain joins TRBV6-1 to TRBJ2-5; the D gene is possibly TRBD2 (6 bases). V was trimmed by 1 base and J by 3 bases, leaving 9 bases between them. The length of the CDR3 is 14 residues. Germline V gene lookup returns CDR1 MNHNS and CDR2 SASEGT. CDR3 bases: TGTGCCAGCAGTGAAGACCCGGGAGAAGAGACCCAGTACTTC. Amino acids: CASSEDPGEETQYF.

The chain has TRBV10-2 and TRBJ2-1; 8 bases are a match to TRBD2. The germline V gene has CDR1 WSHSY and CDR2 SAAADI. The CDR3 has 14 amino acids. The V segment lost 9 bases and the J segment 6 bases; nucleotides outside the gene matches: 10. This CDR3 is CASATSAGPNEQFF. The CDR3 DNA follows: TGCGCCAGTGCGACTAGCGCCGGCCCCAATGAGCAGTTCTTC.

This clonotype was recorded many times. This chain joins TRBV28 and TRBJ1-5; 9 positions agree with TRBD1. CDR1 is MDHEN, CDR2 SYDVKM, per germline. This CDR3 is 15 amino acids long. J lost 2 bases, V lost 6 bases, and 5 bases had no gene match. In DNA form, the CDR3 reads TGTGCCAGCAGCTACAGGGGGCTAGGCAATCAGCCCCAGCATTTT. This codes for CASSYRGLGNQPQHF.

V usage is TRBV3-1 and J usage is TRBJ2-3; D is unclear. The germline V and J ends were trimmed by 3 bases and 2 bases, with 12 bases remaining between them. The CDR3 extends over 15 amino acids. Germline V CDR1 and CDR2: LGHDT, YNNKEL (reference sequence). The CDR3 DNA reads as TGTGCCAGCAGCCAGATTCCACTTAACACAGATACGCAGTATTTT. Residues: CASSQIPLNTDTQYF.

The rearrangement joins TRBV29-1 to TRBJ2-3; D is unresolved. This CDR3 comprises 12 residues. Trimming removed 5 bases from V and 0 bases from J, with 6 bases in between. The V gene's germline CDR1 is SQVTM and CDR2 ANQGSEA. The CDR3 coding sequence is TGCAGCGTTAAGGACAGCACAGATACGCAGTATTTT. Its translation: CSVKDSTDTQYF.

This clonotype was recorded many times. The chain employs TRBV5-1 and TRBJ2-1; D ambiguous. The germline gives CDR1 SGHRS, CDR2 YFSETQ. CDR3 length: 13 residues. Trimming shortened V by 1 base and J by 6 bases, and 8 bases separated the two germline ends. CDR3 in amino acids: CASSLHSANEQFF. The CDR3 DNA reads as TGCGCCAGCAGCTTGCACAGCGCCAATGAGCAGTTCTTC.

This clonotype was counted ten times or more. The chain couples TRBV28 to TRBJ2-3; D is uncertain. V lost 10 bases, J lost 1 base, and 18 bases lay in between. The CDR3 runs 15 residues. The germline CDR1 and CDR2 sequences are MDHEN and SYDVKM. The CDR3 region is CATGGAGRGTDTQYF. The CDR3 DNA reads as TGTGCCACGGGCGGAGCTGGTCGTGGCACAGATACGCAGTATTTT. The full variable domain, rest sourced from reference TRBV28 and TRBJ2-3, is DVKVTQSSRYLVKRTGEKVFLECVQDMDHENMFWYRQDPGLGLRLIYFSYDVKMKEKGDIPEGYSVSREKKERFSLILESASTNQTSMYLCATGGAGRGTDTQYFGPGTRLTVL.

The rearrangement links TRBV16 to TRBJ2-1, with 9 nucleotides matching TRBD1. The V gene end was trimmed by 1 base and the J gene end by 0 bases; junction bases not matched to a gene: 10. CDR3 length: 19 amino acids. CDR1 and CDR2 from the germline V gene are KGHSY and FQNENV. CDR3 nucleotide sequence: TGTGCCAGCAGCCAATTTCCCCTGACAGGGGGGTTCTCCTACAATGAGCAGTTCTTC. Amino acids: CASSQFPLTGGFSYNEQFF.

With regard to this clonotype: Germline is not matched at one junction end, which may reflect a read error. This chain joins TRBV15 and TRBJ2-7; TRBD1 matches 7 bases. This CDR3 spans 15 amino acids. The germline V gene has CDR1 LNHNV and CDR2 YYDKDF (reference sequence). The CDR3 nucleotides are TGTGCCACCAGCAGAGCGGGACAGAGCTCCTACGGGCAGTACTTC. Protein: CATSRAGQSSYGQYF.

V usage is TRBV4-1 and J usage is TRBJ2-7, with TRBD2 identical over 12 bases. The trim removed 6 bases at V and 3 bases at J, leaving 12 bases unmatched. CDR3 size: 17 residues. CDR1 MGHRA and CDR2 YSYEKL come from the germline V gene. CDR3 in amino acids: CASRQTSGSSGGYEQYF. DNA for the CDR3: TGCGCCAGCAGACAGACTAGCGGGAGCTCCGGAGGCTACGAGCAGTACTTC.

With respect to this clonotype: At one of its ends the junction is not consistent with the germline gene, which may arise from a read error. The chain has TRBV5-4 and TRBJ2-2; possibly TRBD1 for D (6 bases). This CDR3 spans 16 amino acids. Looked up from germline, CDR1 is SGHNT and CDR2 is YYREEE (reference sequence). DNA for the CDR3: TGCGCCAGCAGCTCTTACAGGGTCGAGAACACCGGGGAGCTGTTTTTT. It is translated as CASSSYRVENTGELFF.

This clonotype was detected a few times. The V gene is TRBV7-8, the J gene TRBJ1-1; D gene unclear. Looked up from germline, CDR1 is SGHVS and CDR2 is FQNEAQ. The V gene lost 3 bases and the J gene lost 1 base, with 12 bases spanning the gap. This CDR3 spans 15 amino acids. DNA of the CDR3: TGTGCCAGCAGCTTTAACGGTCATTCGAACACTGAAGCTTTCTTT. It codes for CASSFNGHSNTEAFF.

This chain connects TRBV20-1 to TRBJ2-2; TRBD1 matches at 8 bases. Germline CDR1 DFQATT, CDR2 SNEGSKA (reference sequence). The trim removed 2 bases at V and 6 bases at J, leaving 2 bases unmatched. CDR3 length: 13 residues. The CDR3 spells CSARQGAAGELFF. CDR3 sequence (DNA): TGCAGTGCTAGACAGGGGGCCGCCGGGGAGCTGTTTTTT.

V and J are TRBV28 and TRBJ2-1, with 7 bases fitting TRBD2. After removal of 6 bases from V and 7 bases from J, the junction contained 12 bases not matched to a gene. Germline V gene data show CDR1 as MDHEN and CDR2 as SYDVKM. The CDR3 spans 15 residues. Here the CDR3 DNA reads TGTGCCAGCAGGCCGGGACTATCGGGTTGGAATGAGCAGTTCTTC. The encoded protein is CASRPGLSGWNEQFF.

This clonotype was seen repeatedly, ten times or more. V is TRBV6-5 and J is TRBJ1-1; D remains ambiguous. V was cut by 2 bases and J by 4 bases, with 17 bases left in between. The CDR3 has 16 residues. CDR1 MNHEY and CDR2 SVGAGI come from the germline V gene. The CDR3, as DNA: TGTGCCAGCAGTTACATCGGAGGGATCCAGCGCACTGAAGCTTTCTTT. Translating it yields CASSYIGGIQRTEAFF.

This clonotype appeared many times. The chain recombines TRBV7-2 with TRBJ2-7; D possibly matches TRBD1 or TRBD2 (5 bases each). Germline loops: CDR1 SGHTA, CDR2 FQGNSA. The V gene lost 1 base and the J gene lost 2 bases, with 12 bases spanning the gap. This CDR3 has 15 amino acids. DNA for the CDR3: TGTGCCAGCAGCTTAGACAGCGGACAAACCTACGAGCAGTACTTC. Its translation: CASSLDSGQTYEQYF.

This clonotype was observed a few times. The chain links TRBV27 to TRBJ1-4; D unclear. CDR3 length equals 15 residues. The germline CDR1 and CDR2 sequences are MNHEY and SMNVEV (reference sequence). Trimming left V 2 bases short and J 10 bases short, with 17 bases between. CDR3 bases: TGTGCCAGCAGTTTAATAGGGAATTGGGGAGGAAAACTGTTTTTT. Its protein is CASSLIGNWGGKLFF. Together with reference TRBV27 and TRBJ1-4, the CDR3 gives the full variable domain: EAQVTQNPRYLITVTGKKLTVTCSQNMNHEYMSWYRQDPGLGLRQIYYSMNVEVTDKGDVPEGYKVSRKEKRNFPLILESPSPNQTSLYFCASSLIGNWGGKLFFGSGTQLSVL.